What follows are 18 T cell receptor beta chains derived from one specimen sequenced in a study of T-cell memory formation after mild COVID-19. TCRdb itself ran the 5' RACE reads through MiXCR, one entry per CDR3 protein. The sample yields roughly 450,000 distinct CDR3 sequences, around 17% seen once. What was sequenced was PBMCs or a T cell subset sorted from them (not recorded which). The receptors shown here come from a man aged 18 to 30 who had mild COVID-19 (a few samples of this study predate the infection). Cell type and time point are not known.

The V call is TRBV7-9, the J call TRBJ2-2; possibly TRBD2 for D (6 bases). Germline CDR1 is SEHNR and CDR2 is FQNEAQ (reference sequence). The germline V and J ends were trimmed by 5 bases and 2 bases, with 15 bases remaining between them. The CDR3 is 16 residues long. CDR3 amino acids: CASSPWAGSNTGELFF. The CDR3 nucleotides read TGTGCCAGCAGCCCCTGGGCGGGGTCTAACACCGGGGAGCTGTTTTTT.

This clonotype was seen repeatedly, ten times or more. The chain joins TRBV20-1 to TRBJ1-1, with a weak D call TRBD1 (5 bases). This CDR3 is built from 14 residues. Trimming left V 1 base short and J 1 base short, with 10 bases between. Germline CDR1 and CDR2: DFQATT and SNEGSKA (reference sequence). Here the CDR3 DNA reads TGCAGTGCTAGAGTCATTACAGGGAACACTGAAGCTTTCTTT. As protein: CSARVITGNTEAFF.

The sample holds a few counts of this clonotype. The gene calls are TRBV4-3 and TRBJ1-3; D gene uncertain. The CDR3 loop spans 13 amino acids. From germline, CDR1 is LGHNA and CDR2 YSLEER. Trimming stripped 0 bases from V and 8 bases from J, with 8 bases between. As DNA, the CDR3 is TGCGCCAGCAGCCAAGATCAAGGGCACACCATATATTTT. Its protein is CASSQDQGHTIYF.

The V gene is TRBV5-1, the J gene TRBJ1-6, with TRBD1 as a possible D gene (5 bases). CDR3 size: 14 residues. Germline V lookup: CDR1 SGHRS, CDR2 YFSETQ. Trimming took off 0 bases at V and 7 bases at J, with 8 bases between the two ends. DNA of the CDR3: TGCGCCAGCAGCTTGGCGGAGGGGAATTCACCCCTCCACTTT. It translates to CASSLAEGNSPLHF.

The chain employs TRBV29-1 and TRBJ2-7; 8 bases map to TRBD2. The CDR3 contains 13 residues. Germline assignment: CDR1 SQVTM and CDR2 ANQGSEA. Unmatched junction bases numbered 9, after V lost 7 bases and J lost 4 bases. CDR3 sequence reads: CSATGGKGYEQYF. CDR3 DNA: TGCAGCGCAACGGGGGGGAAGGGGTACGAGCAGTACTTC.

CDR3 amino acids: CSVEVGRGSSYNEQFF. The CDR3 nucleotides are TGCAGCGTTGAAGTAGGGCGGGGAAGCTCCTACAATGAGCAGTTCTTC. V is TRBV29-1 and J is TRBJ2-1, with D perhaps matching TRBD2 (6 bases). The CDR3 has 16 amino acids. Per the germline V gene, CDR1 is SQVTM and CDR2 is ANQGSEA. V was cut by 1 base and J by 0 bases, with 13 bases left in between.

The chain employs TRBV20-1 and TRBJ2-3, with 7 bases that match TRBD1. The trim removed 4 bases at V and 1 base at J, leaving 2 bases unmatched. Per germline, CDR1 DFQATT and CDR2 SNEGSKA (reference sequence). This CDR3 spans 13 amino acids. The CDR3 sequence is CSATGQGTDTQYF. The CDR3 region has the DNA TGCAGTGCTACCGGACAGGGCACAGATACGCAGTATTTT.

The rearrangement links TRBV7-2 to TRBJ2-2; D unresolved. CDR3 length equals 15 residues. Trimming took off 3 bases at V and 4 bases at J, with 12 bases between the two ends. Germline CDR1 SGHTA, CDR2 FQGNSA. The chain's CDR3 is CASSFRGLSTGELFF. As DNA, the CDR3 is TGTGCCAGCAGCTTTCGTGGTCTATCCACCGGGGAGCTGTTTTTT.

This clonotype was counted a few times. CDR3 nucleotide sequence: TGCGCCAGCAGCTTGGAAAGGAATTCACCCCTCCACTTT. As protein: CASSLERNSPLHF. This chain connects TRBV5-1 to TRBJ1-6, with D uncertain. The V gene's germline CDR1 is SGHRS and CDR2 YFSETQ. Deletions cut 0 bases from V and 7 bases from J, with 5 bases between. The CDR3 extends over 13 amino acids. The variable domain in full, completed from reference TRBV5-1 and TRBJ1-6, reads KAGVTQTPRYLIKTRGQQVTLSCSPISGHRSVSWYQQTPGQGLQFLFEYFSETQRNKGNFPGRFSGRQFSNSRSEMNVSTLELGDSALYLCASSLERNSPLHFGNGTRLTVT.

This clonotype was detected only a few times. The chain joins TRBV7-2 to TRBJ2-5; D ambiguous. The CDR3 length is 13 residues. Germline V gene sequence: CDR1 SGHTA, CDR2 FQGNSA. V dropped 5 bases and J dropped 4 bases, with 11 bases sitting between them. CDR3 in DNA: TGTGCCAGCAGCAGGATCGGGCGAGAGACCCAGTACTTC. This gives the protein CASSRIGRETQYF.

This rearrangement joins TRBV4-1 to TRBJ2-3, with TRBD1 identical over 7 bases. V lost 4 bases, J lost 7 bases, and 11 bases stayed unmatched. Per germline, CDR1 MGHRA and CDR2 YSYEKL. The CDR3 consists of 15 residues. As DNA, the CDR3 is TGCGCCAGCAGCCCCCGAGGGCAGGGGGATTATACGCAGTATTTT. Translated, it gives CASSPRGQGDYTQYF.

This clonotype was found a few times. The rearrangement links TRBV6-5 to TRBJ1-5; no clear D gene. The CDR3 length is 13 residues. With 4 bases removed from V and 4 bases from J, the gap between germline ends came to 8 bases. The V gene's germline CDR1 is MNHEY and CDR2 SVGAGI. The CDR3 is CASSWRFNQPQHF. CDR3 bases: TGTGCCAGCAGTTGGAGGTTTAATCAGCCCCAGCATTTT.

The J gene is TRBJ1-2, the V gene TRBV7-9; possibly TRBD1 for D (5 bases). Trimming removed 5 bases at V and 6 bases at J, with 13 bases between. This CDR3 has 13 residues. CDR1 SEHNR and CDR2 FQNEAQ come from the germline V gene (reference sequence). Written as DNA, the CDR3 is TGTGCCAGCAGCGATCCCGGGGCGGATGGCTACACCTTC. This codes for CASSDPGADGYTF.

In DNA, the CDR3 is TGCGCCAGCAGCCCAGGGTGGGGGCAAGAGACCCAGTACTTC. This translates into CASSPGWGQETQYF. The chain employs TRBV5-1 and TRBJ2-5, with D perhaps being TRBD1 or TRBD2 (5 bases each). The germline V gene encodes CDR1 SGHRS and CDR2 YFSETQ. Trimming took off 4 bases at V and 2 bases at J, with 12 bases between the two ends. The CDR3 has 14 residues.

The sample holds many counts of this clonotype. This CDR3 is CASSYWLGTGELFF. The CDR3 bases are TGTGCCAGCAGTTATTGGTTGGGTACCGGGGAGCTGTTTTTT. This chain uses TRBV6-2 or TRBV6-3 with TRBJ2-2; D is uncertain. V shed 3 bases and J shed 5 bases, with 10 bases lying between them. Germline CDR1 and CDR2: MNHEY and SVGEGT. The CDR3 spans 14 residues.

This clonotype has a handful of counts. The chain uses TRBV18 and TRBJ2-7, with D possibly being TRBD1 (6 bases). Germline CDR1 and CDR2: KGHSH and LQKENI. The CDR3 is made up of 14 amino acids. The ends were cut back, 6 bases at V and 5 bases at J, with 17 bases in the middle. DNA for the CDR3: TGTGCCAGCTCCAGGAACAGGGTCCCCAACGAGCAGTACGTC. Translated, it gives CASSRNRVPNEQYV.

The CDR3 DNA is TGTGCCAGCAGTTACGGGACAGGGCTTTCGGCTGAAGCTTTCTTT. It encodes CASSYGTGLSAEAFF. The genes are TRBV6-6 and TRBJ1-1; 9 nucleotides agree with TRBD1. This CDR3 has 15 residues. The germline gives CDR1 MNHNY, CDR2 SVGAGI (reference sequence). V shed 2 bases and J 6 bases; nucleotides not matched to a gene: 7.

The CDR3 loop is CASSPGESQTQYF. The DNA of the CDR3 is TGTGCCAGCAGCCCAGGGGAGAGTCAGACCCAGTACTTC. The chain joins TRBV27 to TRBJ2-5, with D tentatively TRBD1 (6 bases). This CDR3 is built from 13 residues. Trimming took off 6 bases at V and 6 bases at J, with 14 bases between the two ends. Germline CDR1 reads MNHEY; CDR2 reads SMNVEV (reference sequence).